A single sample gave rise to the 15 T cell receptor beta chains below, sequenced in a study of T-cell reconstitution after alpha-beta-depleted transplantation in children (dated by TCRdb to the mid-2010s). Library method: PCR. Sequenced on an Illumina HiSeq 2500. TCR library preparation used molecular barcoding, with unique molecular identifiers applied to normalize quantification of the TCRbeta repertoire. TCRdb reworked the public reads: Q25 trimming with fastp, MiXCR clone assembly, productive beta chains retained. Each CDR3 protein gets just one entry, which takes the most common genes and DNA from the rows behind it. The sample records some 640,000 distinct CDR3 sequences, 16% of which are singletons. 0.9% to 1.2% of the sample belongs to the ten largest clones. The specimen was PBMCs from the stem cell graft donor, collected from the stem cell graft. Receptors were obtained from a human donor who donated a stem cell graft to a child with acute myeloid leukemia.

This clonotype was found a few times. The chain combines TRBV28 with TRBJ2-1; tentative D call: TRBD1 (5 bases). Germline V gives CDR1 MDHEN, CDR2 SYDVKM. This CDR3 is built from 14 residues. The V end was cut by 6 bases, the J end by 4 bases, with 13 bases between. The CDR3 loop reads CASSTGATYNEQFF. CDR3 sequence (DNA): TGTGCCAGCAGCACAGGTGCTACTTACAATGAGCAGTTCTTC. The full variable domain, rest sourced from reference TRBV28 and TRBJ2-1, is DVKVTQSSRYLVKRTGEKVFLECVQDMDHENMFWYRQDPGLGLRLIYFSYDVKMKEKGDIPEGYSVSREKKERFSLILESASTNQTSMYLCASSTGATYNEQFFGPGTRLTVL.

The J gene is TRBJ1-1, the V gene TRBV4-3; D perhaps matches TRBD1 (6 bases). Germline V CDR1 and CDR2: LGHNA, YSLEER. The CDR3 has 15 amino acids. The germline V and J ends were trimmed by 0 bases and 3 bases, with 11 bases remaining between them. CDR3 in DNA: TGCGCCAGCAGCCAAGATAGGGGGGGGGACACTGAAGCTTTCTTT. Residues: CASSQDRGGDTEAFF.

Many counts were recorded for this clonotype. The J gene is TRBJ2-7, the V gene TRBV7-2; D call uncertain. CDR1 and CDR2 (germline): SGHTA, FQGNSA. Trimming took 1 base from V and 2 from J, leaving 12 bases between them. The CDR3 spans 15 residues. This CDR3 is CASSLGSPDTYEQYV. DNA for the CDR3: TGTGCCAGCAGCTTAGGATCCCCAGACACCTACGAGCAGTACGTC.

This clonotype was detected a few times. The V gene is TRBV6-1, the J gene TRBJ2-7; tentatively, D is TRBD2 (6 bases). Trimming stripped 6 bases from V and 4 bases from J, with 19 bases between. Germline CDR1 reads MNHNS; CDR2 reads SASEGT. The CDR3 is 15 residues long. The CDR3 nucleotides are TGTGCCAGCAGCGCTCCCGGGACTCCCGCGTACGAGCAGTACTTC. This gives the protein CASSAPGTPAYEQYF.

This clonotype was counted many times. The chain is built from TRBV20-1 and TRBJ1-6; 8 nucleotides match TRBD1. CDR3 length equals 14 residues. The V gene's germline CDR1 is DFQATT and CDR2 SNEGSKA (reference sequence). After removal of 6 bases from V and 8 bases from J, the junction contained 9 bases not matched to a gene. The CDR3 DNA sequence: TGCAGTGCGCCTGACAGGGGAGGAGATTCACCCCTCCACTTT. Protein sequence: CSAPDRGGDSPLHF.

The sample holds a few counts of this clonotype. This rearrangement joins TRBV12-3 or TRBV12-4 to TRBJ2-7; 8 bases agree with TRBD1. The CDR3 is 16 residues long. V shed 4 bases, J shed 6 bases, and the junction held 14 bases outside the gene matches. CDR3 region: CASSYRQGTGAGEQYF. The CDR3 nucleotides are TGTGCCAGCAGTTATCGACAGGGGACGGGGGCAGGCGAGCAGTACTTC.

This clonotype was counted a few times. The rearrangement joins TRBV20-1 to TRBJ2-2; D is undetermined. The CDR3 loop spans 12 amino acids. From germline, CDR1 is DFQATT and CDR2 SNEGSKA (reference sequence). Trimming removed 4 bases at V and 3 bases at J, with 6 bases between. In nucleotides, the CDR3 is TGCAGTGCTAAGCTTTACACCGGGGAGCTGTTTTTT. It codes for CSAKLYTGELFF.

The chain has TRBV24-1 and TRBJ2-3; D is unresolved. CDR3 length: 12 residues. CDR1 is KGHDR and CDR2 is SFDVKD in the germline V gene. Trimming pared 4 bases from V and 9 bases from J, leaving 10 bases between. CDR3 amino acids: CATSDRTATQYF. The DNA for the CDR3 is TGTGCCACCAGTGACAGGACCGCAACGCAGTATTTT.

This clonotype was observed at least ten times. This rearrangement joins TRBV7-3 to TRBJ2-3; D might be TRBD2 (5 bases). V dropped 1 base and J dropped 5 bases, with 7 bases sitting between them. The germline V gene encodes CDR1 SGHTA and CDR2 FQGTGA. The CDR3 contains 13 residues. CDR3 region: CASSLNGEDTQYF. The CDR3 bases are TGTGCCAGCAGCTTAAACGGGGAAGATACGCAGTATTTT.

In its sample, this clonotype was seen a few times. V is TRBV11-2 and J is TRBJ2-7, with unresolved D. V lost 5 bases and J 0 bases, leaving 8 bases between the germline ends. The CDR3 consists of 13 residues. CDR1 is SGHAT, CDR2 FQNNGV, per germline. As DNA, the CDR3 is TGTGCCAGCAGCCCGACGAACTCCTACGAGCAGTACTTC. Translated, it gives CASSPTNSYEQYF.

V gene TRBV18 combines with J gene TRBJ2-7; 7 positions match TRBD1. The V and J ends lost 4 bases and 0 bases, in that order; junction bases with no gene match: 9. Looked up from germline, CDR1 is KGHSH and CDR2 is LQKENI. The CDR3 length is 16 residues. The CDR3 protein is CASSRKTGPSSYEQYF. CDR3 DNA sequence: TGTGCCAGCTCACGAAAGACAGGGCCGAGCTCCTACGAGCAGTACTTC.

The chain recombines TRBV9 with TRBJ1-1; TRBD1 matches at 9 bases. Unmatched junction bases numbered 6, after V lost 3 bases and J lost 3 bases. The CDR3 contains 15 residues. Germline CDR1 SGDLS, CDR2 YYNGEE. DNA for the CDR3: TGTGCCAGCAGCGCAACAGGGGGCCTGGACACTGAAGCTTTCTTT. Translating it yields CASSATGGLDTEAFF.

This clonotype was detected only a few times. V gene TRBV10-3 combines with J gene TRBJ2-7; D perhaps matches TRBD1 (5 bases). V was cut by 4 bases and J by 7 bases, with 14 bases left in between. CDR1 ENHRY and CDR2 SYGVKD come from the germline V gene. The CDR3 is 13 residues long. The CDR3 sequence is CAISGQARAEQYF. DNA of the CDR3: TGTGCCATCAGTGGGCAGGCCAGGGCTGAGCAGTACTTC.

V usage is TRBV5-1 and J usage is TRBJ2-3; 8 positions match TRBD2. Germline V CDR1 and CDR2: SGHRS, YFSETQ. CDR3 length: 16 amino acids. With 0 bases clipped from V and 1 base from J, the junction kept 4 bases outside the gene matches. The CDR3 loop is CASSLAQAGGTDTQYF. The CDR3 DNA follows: TGCGCCAGCAGCTTGGCCCAAGCGGGGGGCACAGATACGCAGTATTTT.

This clonotype came up a few times. The rearrangement links TRBV10-3 to TRBJ1-1, with a weak D call TRBD1 (6 bases). The CDR3 extends over 17 amino acids. CDR1 and CDR2 from the germline V gene are ENHRY and SYGVKD. The germline V and J ends were trimmed by 2 bases and 1 base, with 17 bases remaining between them. Written as DNA, the CDR3 is TGTGCCATCAGTGAGGGTAAAGCGGACAGCGGGAACACTGAAGCTTTCTTT. Amino acids: CAISEGKADSGNTEAFF.